This entry lists 9 T cell receptor beta chains sequenced from one sample in a study of cytomegalovirus exposure and HLA in healthy donors (dated by TCRdb to 2016 to 2017). The library was made by the immunoSEQ multiplex PCR assay. The multiplex PCR relied on a mix of 60 forward primers for TCR Vbeta segments and 13 reverse primers for TCR Jbeta segments. TCRdb retrieved this table from immuneACCESS and kept in-frame rearrangements only. Not all clones are present; in checked studies, unresolved V genes account for under half, and no reason is known for the remainder. For this sample the table gives about 160,000 clones, of which about 85% were detected only once. The top ten constitute 1% of the sample. The specimen was PBMCs. These receptors originate from a boy aged 2 to 10 in good health and CMV-seronegative.

This rearrangement joins TRBV7-3 to TRBJ2-3, with TRBD2 identical over 7 bases. With 2 bases clipped from V and 0 bases from J, the junction kept 2 bases outside the gene matches. The germline CDR1 and CDR2 sequences are SGHTA and FQGTGA. This CDR3 region has 15 residues. CDR3 DNA sequence: TGTGCCAGCAGCTTAGCGGGAGATAGCACAGATACGCAGTATTTT. It is translated as CASSLAGDSTDTQYF. The complete variable domain, with remaining parts taken from reference TRBV7-3 and TRBJ2-3, reads GAGVSQTPSNKVTEKGKYVELRCDPISGHTALYWYRQSLGQGPEFLIYFQGTGAADDSGLPNDRFFAVRPEGSVSTLKIQRTERGDSAVYLCASSLAGDSTDTQYFGPGTRLTVL.

J is TRBJ2-2 and V is TRBV25-1, with 7 bases aligning to TRBD1. Trimming at V came to 6 bases and at J to 4 bases, leaving 5 bases not matched to a gene. CDR3 length equals 14 residues. Germline loops: CDR1 MGHDK, CDR2 SYGVNS. Here the CDR3 reads CASRPTGRTGELFF. In nucleotides, the CDR3 is TGTGCCAGCAGGCCGACAGGGCGCACCGGGGAGCTGTTTTTT.

The chain combines TRBV19 with TRBJ1-6; D call uncertain. In germline, CDR1 is LNHDA, CDR2 SQIVND (reference sequence). With 1 base removed from V and 9 bases from J, the gap between germline ends came to 13 bases. The CDR3 contains 15 residues. The CDR3, as DNA: TGTGCCAGTAGTATAGCCACGAGCTCACCTTCACCCCTCCACTTT. The encoded protein is CASSIATSSPSPLHF.

V gene TRBV19 combines with J gene TRBJ2-3; 8 positions agree with TRBD2. Germline CDR1 and CDR2: LNHDA and SQIVND (reference sequence). The CDR3 is made up of 16 amino acids. Trimming cost V 5 bases and J 0 bases; bases outside gene matches: 7. The CDR3 DNA follows: TGTGCCAGTAGTCCGACCTTAGCGGGAAGCACAGATACGCAGTATTTT. Translation: CASSPTLAGSTDTQYF.

In regard to this clone: An end of the junction does not agree with germline; a read error may underlie this. The chain links TRBV7-7 to TRBJ1-1, with 9 bases fitting TRBD1. This CDR3 is built from 15 residues. Germline assignment: CDR1 SSHAT and CDR2 FNYEAQ (reference sequence). The CDR3 DNA reads as TGTGCTAGCAGCTCCTCCGGGACAGGGTTAGATGAAGCTTTCTTT. As protein: CASSSSGTGLDEAFF.

The V call is TRBV7-9, the J call TRBJ1-3; 7 bases are a match to TRBD1. The CDR3 has 14 amino acids. With V trimmed by 5 bases and J by 6 bases, 7 bases remained unmatched. Looked up from germline, CDR1 is SEHNR and CDR2 is FQNEAQ (reference sequence). The CDR3 reads CASSPRTGENTIYF. The CDR3 bases are TGTGCCAGCAGCCCGAGGACAGGCGAAAACACCATATATTTT.

This clone was found a few times. J is TRBJ2-1 and V is TRBV2, with 10 bases aligning to TRBD2. V lost 6 bases, J lost 3 bases, and 5 bases stayed unmatched. Germline CDR1 and CDR2: SNHLY and FYNNEI. This CDR3 contains 15 residues. CDR3: CASRDGTSVYNEQFF. Written as DNA, the CDR3 is TGTGCCAGCAGGGATGGGACTAGCGTCTACAATGAGCAGTTCTTC.

This chain joins TRBV27 and TRBJ1-6; TRBD1 aligns across 7 bases. The V gene's germline CDR1 is MNHEY and CDR2 SMNVEV (reference sequence). This CDR3 has 15 residues. V dropped 2 bases and J dropped 10; count of bases not matched to a gene: 8. As DNA, the CDR3 is TGTGCCAGCAGTTTAAGGCCAGGGGGTAGGTCACCCCTCCACTTT. Translated, it gives CASSLRPGGRSPLHF.

The rearrangement links TRBV10-1 to TRBJ2-1; 11 nucleotides line up with TRBD2. Unmatched junction bases numbered 7, after V lost 2 bases and J lost 7 bases. The CDR3 covers 16 residues. Germline V gene lookup returns CDR1 WNHNN and CDR2 SYGVQD (reference sequence). This chain's CDR3 is CASSEGSGGVSNEQFF. The CDR3 DNA reads as TGCGCCAGCAGTGAGGGTAGCGGGGGGGTGAGTAATGAGCAGTTCTTC.